The 28 T cell receptor beta chains given below trace back to one sample, sequenced in a study of blood T cell repertoires in COVID-19. This table comes from immunoSEQ multiplex PCR, and its TCRdb copy is limited to in-frame clones, with some not included. The table includes 91,000 or so clones, around 80% detected once. Sequenced input: peripheral blood. The receptors stem from a man in his fifties with active or convalescent COVID-19.

The chain recombines TRBV20-1 with TRBJ2-1, with a weak D call TRBD2 (7 bases). Trimming took 3 bases from V and 6 from J, leaving 12 bases between them. Germline assignment: CDR1 DFQATT and CDR2 SNEGSKA (reference sequence). This CDR3 has 13 amino acids. CDR3 in amino acids: CSASRGGPNEQFF. CDR3 DNA: TGCAGTGCTAGTAGGGGGGGGCCCAATGAGCAGTTCTTC.

J is TRBJ2-5 and V is TRBV7-2; TRBD1 matches at 8 bases. Germline V gives CDR1 SGHTA, CDR2 FQGNSA. The CDR3 is 13 amino acids. The V and J ends lost 4 bases and 6 bases, in that order; junction bases with no gene match: 4. In nucleotides, the CDR3 is TGTGCCAGCAGCTCCTCAGGGGGCCAGACCCAGTACTTC. Its translation is CASSSSGGQTQYF.

This chain uses TRBV7-2 with TRBJ2-1, with 7 bases lining up with TRBD2. The CDR3 runs 14 residues. In germline, CDR1 is SGHTA, CDR2 FQGNSA. Trimming at V came to 5 bases and at J to 0 bases, leaving 1 base not matched to a gene. The CDR3 DNA follows: TGTGCCAGCAGCCCTAGCGGCTCCTACAATGAGCAGTTCTTC. This codes for CASSPSGSYNEQFF.

The CDR3 DNA reads as TGCGCCAGCAGTGAGGGGACAGGCCGGGACTCCCCTAACGAGCAGTACGTC. Translated: CASSEGTGRDSPNEQYV. This chain joins TRBV10-1 and TRBJ2-7, with 8 bases matching TRBD1. J was trimmed by 5 bases and V by 2 bases; bases with no gene match: 14. Per the germline V gene, CDR1 is WNHNN and CDR2 is SYGVQD (reference sequence). The CDR3 consists of 17 residues.

This chain joins TRBV20-1 and TRBJ1-2, with 8 bases lining up with TRBD1. The germline CDR1 and CDR2 sequences are DFQATT and SNEGSKA (reference sequence). V was clipped by 3 bases and J by 8 bases; unmatched bases: 2. The CDR3 has 11 amino acids. CDR3 sequence: CSARGQVGYTF. The CDR3 DNA is TGCAGTGCTAGGGGACAGGTCGGCTACACCTTC.

V and J are TRBV9 and TRBJ2-1; D is possibly TRBD2 (7 bases). V gave up 4 bases and J gave up 0 bases, with 14 bases separating them. Germline V CDR1 and CDR2: SGDLS, YYNGEE. The CDR3 is made up of 16 amino acids. The CDR3 is CASSPRGADSYNEQFF. CDR3 bases: TGTGCCAGCAGCCCCCGGGGGGCGGACTCCTACAATGAGCAGTTCTTC. Complete variable domain (other parts from reference TRBV9 and TRBJ2-1): DSGVTQTPKHLITATGQRVTLRCSPRSGDLSVYWYQQSLDQGLQFLIQYYNGEERAKGNILERFSAQQFPDLHSELNLSSLELGDSALYFCASSPRGADSYNEQFFGPGTRLTVL.

The rearrangement joins TRBV11-2 to TRBJ1-2; no clear D. Between the trimmed V and J ends, which lost 3 bases and 0 bases, there was a span of 2 bases. The CDR3 has 12 amino acids. The germline V gene encodes CDR1 SGHAT and CDR2 FQNNGV. The chain's CDR3 is CASSFTNYGYTF. CDR3 bases: TGTGCCAGCAGCTTCACTAACTATGGCTACACCTTC.

The CDR3 nucleotides are TGTGCCAGCAGCTTAGGCCAGGGAAACACTGAAGCTTTCTTT. It specifies CASSLGQGNTEAFF. The V and J genes are TRBV11-2 and TRBJ1-1, with D possibly TRBD1 on 5 matching bases. CDR1 is SGHAT and CDR2 is FQNNGV in the germline V gene. Trimming shortened V by 1 base and J by 2 bases, and 8 bases separated the two germline ends. CDR3 size: 14 residues. The full variable domain, in which reference TRBV11-2 and TRBJ1-1 provide the parts outside the CDR3, is EAGVAQSPRYKIIEKRQSVAFWCNPISGHATLYWYQQILGQGPKLLIQFQNNGVVDDSQLPKDRFSAERLKGVDSTLKIQPAKLEDSAVYLCASSLGQGNTEAFFGQGTRLTVV.

The chain recombines TRBV28 with TRBJ1-6; a weak D match, TRBD1 (5 bases). Germline CDR1 MDHEN, CDR2 SYDVKM. The CDR3 spans 20 residues. V shed 8 bases and J shed 0 bases, with 26 bases lying between them. The CDR3 DNA reads as TGTGCCAGCGAAGACTTAAACGGACATTCTCGCGGCTCCTATAATTCACCCCTCCACTTT. This sequence encodes CASEDLNGHSRGSYNSPLHF.

Regarding this clone: A junction end diverges from the germline sequence, so it may reflect a read error. The chain employs TRBV6-1 and TRBJ1-1, with D maybe TRBD1 (5 bases). Germline CDR1 MNHNS, CDR2 SASEGT. This CDR3 is 13 amino acids long. The CDR3 bases are TGTGCCAGCAGTGAACGGGGGAACATTGAAGCTTTCTTT. Translation gives CASSERGNIEAFF.

The chain carries TRBV2 and TRBJ1-6; D is ambiguous. CDR3 size: 15 residues. Germline assignment: CDR1 SNHLY and CDR2 FYNNEI. V was trimmed by 6 bases and J by 0 bases, leaving 9 bases between them. The CDR3 DNA reads TGTGCCAGCAGACCCTCCAGCTCCTATAATTCACCCCTCCACTTT. Protein product: CASRPSSSYNSPLHF.

CDR3 nucleotide sequence: TGTGCCATCAGTGAGGCGACCTACGGACAGCAAGAGACCCAGTACTTC. As protein: CAISEATYGQQETQYF. The genes are TRBV10-3 and TRBJ2-5, with D possibly TRBD1 on 6 matching bases. Germline loops: CDR1 ENHRY, CDR2 SYGVKD. V was pared by 2 bases and J by 2 bases, with 15 bases between. CDR3 length equals 16 residues.

The chain couples TRBV6-1 to TRBJ2-3, with D perhaps matching TRBD2 (7 bases). The CDR3 consists of 17 residues. The germline V gene has CDR1 MNHNS and CDR2 SASEGT. Trimming shortened V by 1 base and J by 0 bases, and 14 bases separated the two germline ends. In DNA, the CDR3 is TGTGCCAGCAGTGAAGAGGACGGGGGGCCCAGCACAGATACGCAGTATTTT. Translation: CASSEEDGGPSTDTQYF.

V is TRBV30 and J is TRBJ2-2; D is perhaps TRBD1 (5 bases). The V gene's germline CDR1 is GTSNPN and CDR2 SVGIG (reference sequence). V lost 2 bases to trimming and J lost 3 bases, with 7 bases between them. The CDR3 spans 13 residues. CDR3 residues: CAWSRGYTGELFF. The CDR3 bases are TGTGCCTGGAGTAGGGGCTACACCGGGGAGCTGTTTTTT.

This chain joins TRBV29-1 and TRBJ2-3; a possible D gene is TRBD2 (7 bases). The CDR3 loop spans 16 amino acids. V was pared by 4 bases and J by 3 bases, with 20 bases between. Germline V gene lookup returns CDR1 SQVTM and CDR2 ANQGSEA. The DNA for the CDR3 is TGCAGCGTTGTCGCGGGGGCTAGGATCGGGACAGATACGCAGTATTTT. Translation: CSVVAGARIGTDTQYF.

The chain links TRBV24-1 to TRBJ2-3; 9 nucleotides line up with TRBD1. This CDR3 is built from 17 residues. Germline trimming cut 2 bases from V and 3 bases from J; bases unmatched to any gene: 8. Looked up from germline, CDR1 is KGHDR and CDR2 is SFDVKD. The CDR3 nucleotides are TGTGCCACCAGTGATTCCGGGACAGGGAGGTCAACAGATACGCAGTATTTT. Amino acids: CATSDSGTGRSTDTQYF.

This chain joins TRBV4-1 and TRBJ2-1; D is possibly TRBD2 (5 bases). V lost 0 bases and J lost 9, with 18 bases in between. Germline V gives CDR1 MGHRA, CDR2 YSYEKL. CDR3 length equals 16 residues. The CDR3 reads CASSQEGWPGKGEQFF. The CDR3 nucleotides are TGCGCCAGCAGCCAAGAAGGCTGGCCGGGGAAGGGTGAGCAGTTCTTC.

This clone was observed a handful of times. The chain couples TRBV5-4 to TRBJ2-2; TRBD1 matches at 9 bases. After removal of 4 bases from V and 6 bases from J, the junction contained 10 bases not matched to a gene. Germline-derived CDR1 and CDR2 are SGHNT and YYREEE (reference sequence). The CDR3 is made up of 16 amino acids. The CDR3 DNA is TGTGCCAGCAGCATAAACAGGGGGCGGGAAGCCGGGGAGCTGTTTTTT. It is translated as CASSINRGREAGELFF.

The chain couples TRBV11-3 to TRBJ2-2; TRBD2 is a possible D gene (6 bases). Germline-derived CDR1 and CDR2 are SGHNT and YENEEA. CDR3 length equals 14 residues. The V and J ends lost 5 bases and 4 bases respectively, with 11 bases between them. DNA for the CDR3: TGTGCCAGCAGCCTAATGGGAGGCACCGGGGAGCTGTTTTTT. Its protein is CASSLMGGTGELFF. Filled out from reference TRBV11-3 and TRBJ2-2, the complete variable domain reads EAGVVQSPRYKIIEKKQPVAFWCNPISGHNTLYWYLQNLGQGPELLIRYENEEAVDDSQLPKDRFSAERLKGVDSTLKIQPAELGDSAVYLCASSLMGGTGELFFGEGSRLTVL.

This sequence joins TRBV28 and TRBJ1-1; perhaps TRBD1 as D (5 bases). This CDR3 has 12 amino acids. V was trimmed by 8 bases and J by 0 bases, leaving 7 bases between them. Germline loops: CDR1 MDHEN, CDR2 SYDVKM. The CDR3 here is CASGTLNTEAFF. CDR3 DNA sequence: TGTGCCAGCGGGACTCTGAACACTGAAGCTTTCTTT.

V gene TRBV11-2 combines with J gene TRBJ1-2, with TRBD1 identical over 7 bases. The CDR3 loop spans 15 amino acids. Per the germline V gene, CDR1 is SGHAT and CDR2 is FQNNGV. The ends lost 5 bases at V and 5 bases at J; junction bases unmatched: 11. The CDR3 DNA reads as TGTGCCAGCAGCCCCGGGACAGACTTCTCATATGGCTACACCTTC. Amino acids: CASSPGTDFSYGYTF.

The genes are TRBV10-1 and TRBJ2-2, with a possible D match to TRBD1 (5 bases). Germline-derived CDR1 and CDR2 are WNHNN and SYGVQD (reference sequence). V was trimmed by 3 bases and J by 5 bases, leaving 10 bases between them. The CDR3 is made up of 14 amino acids. This chain's CDR3 is CASSDRVSTGELFF. The CDR3 DNA follows: TGCGCCAGCAGTGACAGGGTTTCTACCGGGGAGCTGTTTTTT.

The chain couples TRBV19 to TRBJ2-6; no firm D call. Germline CDR1 and CDR2: LNHDA and SQIVND (reference sequence). This CDR3 is built from 15 residues. V lost 7 bases and J lost 2, with 12 bases in between. The CDR3, as DNA: TGTGCCAGTACCGCGACACTCCCTGGGGCCAACGTCCTGACTTTC. The encoded protein is CASTATLPGANVLTF.

This clone occurred once. The chain combines TRBV4-1 with TRBJ1-2; a weak D match, TRBD1 (5 bases). Trimming took off 3 bases at V and 8 bases at J, with 10 bases between the two ends. The germline gives CDR1 MGHRA, CDR2 YSYEKL. The length of the CDR3 is 12 residues. The CDR3, as DNA: TGCGCCAGCAGCCATCAACAGGCCGGCTACACCTTC. Amino acids: CASSHQQAGYTF.

This rearrangement joins TRBV5-4 to TRBJ1-1; D not resolved. V was trimmed by 6 bases and J by 1 base, leaving 10 bases between them. Germline V CDR1 and CDR2: SGHNT, YYREEE (reference sequence). This CDR3 is built from 13 residues. As DNA, the CDR3 is TGTGCCAGCAAACCCGGGTCGAACACTGAAGCTTTCTTT. It translates to CASKPGSNTEAFF. The whole variable domain, remainder taken from reference TRBV5-4 and TRBJ1-1, is ETGVTQSPTHLIKTRGQQVTLRCSSQSGHNTVSWYQQALGQGPQFIFQYYREEENGRGNFPPRFSGLQFPNYSSELNVNALELDDSALYLCASKPGSNTEAFFGQGTRLTVV.

The chain joins TRBV6-5 to TRBJ1-1, with 8 bases matching TRBD1. Germline CDR1 and CDR2: MNHEY and SVGAGI. J lost 5 bases, V lost 5 bases, and 7 bases had no gene match. The CDR3 loop spans 14 amino acids. The CDR3 DNA follows: TGTGCCAGCAGTAGCGTAGGACAGGGAACTGAAGCTTTCTTT. The encoded protein is CASSSVGQGTEAFF.

This CDR3 is CASSYSLRDNSPLHF. For the CDR3, the DNA is TGTGCCAGCAGTTACTCTCTCCGGGATAATTCACCCCTCCACTTT. The chain joins TRBV6-6 to TRBJ1-6; D remains unclear. This CDR3 has 15 residues. Germline CDR1 and CDR2: MNHNY and SVGAGI (reference sequence). Between the trimmed V and J ends, which lost 0 bases and 5 bases, there was a span of 8 bases.

The rearrangement links TRBV28 to TRBJ1-4; unclear D gene. This CDR3 spans 15 amino acids. V was trimmed by 7 bases and J by 4 bases, leaving 16 bases between them. Germline loops: CDR1 MDHEN, CDR2 SYDVKM. The CDR3 loop reads CASTNPRRSNEKLFF. The CDR3 DNA sequence: TGTGCCAGCACCAATCCTCGACGGAGTAATGAAAAACTGTTTTTT.